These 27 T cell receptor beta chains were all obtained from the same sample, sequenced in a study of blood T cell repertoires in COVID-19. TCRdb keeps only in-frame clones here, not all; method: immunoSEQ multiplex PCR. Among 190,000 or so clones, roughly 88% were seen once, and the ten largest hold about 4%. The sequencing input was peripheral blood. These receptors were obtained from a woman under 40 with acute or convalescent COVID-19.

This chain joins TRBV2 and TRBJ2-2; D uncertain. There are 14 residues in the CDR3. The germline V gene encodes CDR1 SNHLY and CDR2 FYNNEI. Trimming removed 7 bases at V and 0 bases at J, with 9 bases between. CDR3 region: CASKLATNTGELFF. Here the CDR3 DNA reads TGTGCCAGCAAACTTGCCACGAACACCGGGGAGCTGTTTTTT.

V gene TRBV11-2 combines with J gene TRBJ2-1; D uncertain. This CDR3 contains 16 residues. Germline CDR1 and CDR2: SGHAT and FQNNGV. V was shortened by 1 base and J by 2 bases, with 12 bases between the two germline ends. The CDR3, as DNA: TGTGCCAGCAGCTTAGTGATGACTCATCCCTACAATGAGCAGTTCTTC. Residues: CASSLVMTHPYNEQFF.

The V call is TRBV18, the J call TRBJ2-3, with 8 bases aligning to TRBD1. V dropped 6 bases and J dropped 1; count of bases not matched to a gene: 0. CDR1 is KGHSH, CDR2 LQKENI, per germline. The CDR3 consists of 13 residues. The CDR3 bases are TGTGCCAGCTCGACAGGGGGCACAGATACGCAGTATTTT. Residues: CASSTGGTDTQYF. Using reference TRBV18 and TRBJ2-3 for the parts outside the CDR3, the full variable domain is NAGVMQNPRHLVRRRGQEARLRCSPMKGHSHVYWYRQLPEEGLKFMVYLQKENIIDESGMPKERFSAEFPKEGPSILRIQQVVRGDSAAYFCASSTGGTDTQYFGPGTRLTVL.

The CDR3 protein is CASSVGASGRASDTQYF. The CDR3, as DNA: TGTGCCAGCAGCGTAGGGGCTAGCGGGAGGGCATCAGATACGCAGTATTTT. The V gene is TRBV9, the J gene TRBJ2-3; 12 bases agree with TRBD2. CDR3 size: 17 residues. Unmatched junction bases numbered 6, after V lost 0 bases and J lost 4 bases. The V gene's germline CDR1 is SGDLS and CDR2 YYNGEE.

CDR3 nucleotide sequence: TGCAGCGTTGAAGACACTCCTCCAAATAGGCAGTTCTTC. Amino acid sequence: CSVEDTPPNRQFF. The chain has TRBV29-1 and TRBJ2-1; no definite D call. With 0 bases removed from V and 12 bases from J, the gap between germline ends came to 15 bases. The CDR3 extends over 13 amino acids. The germline V gene has CDR1 SQVTM and CDR2 ANQGSEA.

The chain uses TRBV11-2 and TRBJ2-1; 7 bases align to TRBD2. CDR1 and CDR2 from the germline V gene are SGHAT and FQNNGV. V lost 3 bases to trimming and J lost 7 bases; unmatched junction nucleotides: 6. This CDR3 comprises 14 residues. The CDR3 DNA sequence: TGTGCCAGCAGCTTCGCGCGGGAGCGGAATGAGCAGTTCTTC. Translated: CASSFARERNEQFF. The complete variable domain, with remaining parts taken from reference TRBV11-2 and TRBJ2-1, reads EAGVAQSPRYKIIEKRQSVAFWCNPISGHATLYWYQQILGQGPKLLIQFQNNGVVDDSQLPKDRFSAERLKGVDSTLKIQPAKLEDSAVYLCASSFARERNEQFFGPGTRLTVL.

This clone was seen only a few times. The CDR3 DNA follows: TGTGCCAGCAAGAACATTGCCGAGACCCAGTACTTC. Translated, it gives CASKNIAETQYF. The chain couples TRBV6-5 to TRBJ2-5; D is unresolved. Trimming took off 7 bases at V and 5 bases at J, with 11 bases between the two ends. CDR3 length equals 12 residues. CDR1 is MNHEY, CDR2 SVGAGI, per germline.

The DNA for the CDR3 is TGTGCCAGCAGACTGGGACTAGCCTACGAGCAGTACTTC. Translated: CASRLGLAYEQYF. The chain is built from TRBV6-5 and TRBJ2-7, with 8 bases lining up with TRBD2. Germline lookup yields CDR1 MNHEY and CDR2 SVGAGI. The CDR3 has 13 amino acids. Trimming removed 6 bases from V and 2 bases from J; junction bases left unmatched: 3.

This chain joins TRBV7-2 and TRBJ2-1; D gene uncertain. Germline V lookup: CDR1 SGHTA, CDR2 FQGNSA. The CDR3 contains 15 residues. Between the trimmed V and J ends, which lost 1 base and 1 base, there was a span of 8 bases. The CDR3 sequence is CASSLGLGSYNEQFF. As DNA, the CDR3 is TGTGCCAGCAGCTTAGGGCTAGGTTCCTACAATGAGCAGTTCTTC.

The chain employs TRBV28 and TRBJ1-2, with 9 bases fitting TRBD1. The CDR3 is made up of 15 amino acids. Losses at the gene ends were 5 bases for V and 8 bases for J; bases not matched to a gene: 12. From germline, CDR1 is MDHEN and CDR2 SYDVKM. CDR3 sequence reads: CASSLPTPGTGGYTF. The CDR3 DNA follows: TGTGCCAGCAGTCTGCCCACTCCAGGGACAGGGGGCTACACCTTC.

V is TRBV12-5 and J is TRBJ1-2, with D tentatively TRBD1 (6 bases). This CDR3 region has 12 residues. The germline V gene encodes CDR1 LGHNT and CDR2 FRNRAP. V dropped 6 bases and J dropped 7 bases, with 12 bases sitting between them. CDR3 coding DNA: TGTGCTAGTGGCCCTATGACAGGTGGCTACACCTTC. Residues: CASGPMTGGYTF. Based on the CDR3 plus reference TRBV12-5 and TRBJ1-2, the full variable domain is DARVTQTPRHKVTEMGQEVTMRCQPILGHNTVFWYRQTMMQGLELLAYFRNRAPLDDSGMPKDRFSAEMPDATLATLKIQPSEPRDSAVYFCASGPMTGGYTFGSGTRLTVV.

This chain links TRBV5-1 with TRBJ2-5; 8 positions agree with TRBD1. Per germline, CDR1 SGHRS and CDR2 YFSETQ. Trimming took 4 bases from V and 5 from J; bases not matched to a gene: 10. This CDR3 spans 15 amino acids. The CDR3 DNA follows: TGCGCCAGCAGCCTCAACGCAGGGGGCACGGAGACCCAGTACTTC. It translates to CASSLNAGGTETQYF.

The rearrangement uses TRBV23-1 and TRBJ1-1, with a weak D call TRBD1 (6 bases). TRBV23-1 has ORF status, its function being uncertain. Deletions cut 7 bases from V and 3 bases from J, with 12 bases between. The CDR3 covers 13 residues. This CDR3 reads CASKRPGDTEAFF. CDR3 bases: TGCGCCAGCAAGCGGCCAGGGGACACTGAAGCTTTCTTT.

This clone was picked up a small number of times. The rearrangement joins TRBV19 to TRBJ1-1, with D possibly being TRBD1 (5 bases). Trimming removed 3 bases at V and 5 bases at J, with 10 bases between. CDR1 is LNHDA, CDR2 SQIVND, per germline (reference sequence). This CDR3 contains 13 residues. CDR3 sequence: CASSIGGDTEAFF. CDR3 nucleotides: TGTGCCAGTAGTATCGGGGGAGATACTGAAGCTTTCTTT.

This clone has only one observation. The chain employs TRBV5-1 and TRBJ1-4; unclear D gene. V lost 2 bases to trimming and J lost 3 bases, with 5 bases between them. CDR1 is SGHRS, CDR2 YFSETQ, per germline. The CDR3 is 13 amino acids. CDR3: CASSFEANEKLFF. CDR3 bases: TGCGCCAGCAGCTTCGAGGCTAATGAAAAACTGTTTTTT.

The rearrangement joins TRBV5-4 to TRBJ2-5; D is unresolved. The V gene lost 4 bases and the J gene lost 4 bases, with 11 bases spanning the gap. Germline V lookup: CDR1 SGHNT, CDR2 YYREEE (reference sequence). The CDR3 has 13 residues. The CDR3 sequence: CASSRDNGETQYF. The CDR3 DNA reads TGTGCCAGCAGCCGTGACAACGGAGAGACCCAGTACTTC.

CDR3 nucleotide sequence: TGTGCCAGCAGCCAGGCAAGACAGGATGACTATGGCTACACCTTC. As protein: CASSQARQDDYGYTF. This rearrangement joins TRBV4-2 to TRBJ1-2; tentative D call: TRBD1 (6 bases). Trimming removed 3 bases at V and 3 bases at J, with 14 bases between. The CDR3 is 15 residues long. The germline gives CDR1 LGHNA, CDR2 YNFKEQ.

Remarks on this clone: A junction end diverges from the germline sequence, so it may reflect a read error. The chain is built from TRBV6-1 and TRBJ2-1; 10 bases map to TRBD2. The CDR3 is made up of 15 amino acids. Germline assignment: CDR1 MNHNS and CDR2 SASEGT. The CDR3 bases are TGTGCCAGCAGGGAAGCGGGAGGGCCTTACAATGAGCAGTTCTTC. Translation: CASREAGGPYNEQFF.

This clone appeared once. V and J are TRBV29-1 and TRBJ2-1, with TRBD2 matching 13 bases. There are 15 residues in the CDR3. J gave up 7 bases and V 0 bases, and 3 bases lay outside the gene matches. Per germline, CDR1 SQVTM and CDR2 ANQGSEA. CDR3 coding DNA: TGCAGCGTTGAAGATCCGACTAGCGGGAGGAATGAGCAGTTCTTC. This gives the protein CSVEDPTSGRNEQFF.

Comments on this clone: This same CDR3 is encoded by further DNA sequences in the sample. In DNA, the CDR3 is TGCAGTGCTAGTTTGGCTAGCTACGAGCAGTACTTC. Encoded protein: CSASLASYEQYF. This chain joins TRBV20-1 and TRBJ2-7; D gene uncertain. Germline V gives CDR1 DFQATT, CDR2 SNEGSKA (reference sequence). The CDR3 length is 12 residues. V was clipped by 3 bases and J by 3 bases, with 9 bases between them.

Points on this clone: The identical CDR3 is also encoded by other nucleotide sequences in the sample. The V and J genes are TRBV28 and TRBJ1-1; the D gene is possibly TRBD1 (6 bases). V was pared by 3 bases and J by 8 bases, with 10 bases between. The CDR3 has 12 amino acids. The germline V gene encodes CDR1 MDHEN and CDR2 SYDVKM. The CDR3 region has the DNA TGTGCCAGCAGTTTTCCTGGGACAGAAGCTTTCTTT. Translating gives CASSFPGTEAFF. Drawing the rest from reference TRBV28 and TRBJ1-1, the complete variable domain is DVKVTQSSRYLVKRTGEKVFLECVQDMDHENMFWYRQDPGLGLRLIYFSYDVKMKEKGDIPEGYSVSREKKERFSLILESASTNQTSMYLCASSFPGTEAFFGQGTRLTVV.

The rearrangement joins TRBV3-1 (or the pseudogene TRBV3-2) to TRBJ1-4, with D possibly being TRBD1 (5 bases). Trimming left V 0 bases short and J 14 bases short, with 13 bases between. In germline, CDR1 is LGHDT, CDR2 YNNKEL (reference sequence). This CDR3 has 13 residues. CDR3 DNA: TGTGCCAGCAGCCAAGATACTATGGACACCCTGTTTTTT. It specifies CASSQDTMDTLFF.

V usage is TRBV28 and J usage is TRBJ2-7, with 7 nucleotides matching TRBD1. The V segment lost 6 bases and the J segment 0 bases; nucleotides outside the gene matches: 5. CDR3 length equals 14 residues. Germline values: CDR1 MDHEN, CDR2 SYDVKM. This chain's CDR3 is CASRLGGSSYEQYF. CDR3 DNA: TGTGCCAGCAGACTAGGGGGCAGCTCCTACGAGCAGTACTTC.

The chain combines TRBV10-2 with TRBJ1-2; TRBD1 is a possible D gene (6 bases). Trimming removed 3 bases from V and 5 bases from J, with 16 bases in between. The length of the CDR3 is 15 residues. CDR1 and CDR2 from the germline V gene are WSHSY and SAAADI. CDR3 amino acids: CASSEPRGSLYGYTF. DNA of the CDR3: TGCGCCAGCAGTGAACCCAGGGGCAGTCTTTATGGCTACACCTTC.

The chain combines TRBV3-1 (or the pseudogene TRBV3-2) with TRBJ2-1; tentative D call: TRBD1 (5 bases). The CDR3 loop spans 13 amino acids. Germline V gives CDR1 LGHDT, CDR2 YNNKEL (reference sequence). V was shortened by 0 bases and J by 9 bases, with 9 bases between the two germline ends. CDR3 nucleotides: TGTGCCAGCAGCCAAGAAGGGGCGTTTGAGCAGTTCTTC. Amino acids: CASSQEGAFEQFF.

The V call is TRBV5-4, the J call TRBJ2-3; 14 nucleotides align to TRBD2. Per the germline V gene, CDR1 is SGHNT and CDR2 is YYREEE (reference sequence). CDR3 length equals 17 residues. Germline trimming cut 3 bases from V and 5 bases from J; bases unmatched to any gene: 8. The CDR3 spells CASSSRTSGRRGDTQYF. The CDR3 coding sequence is TGTGCCAGCAGCTCCAGGACTAGCGGGAGGCGGGGAGATACGCAGTATTTT.

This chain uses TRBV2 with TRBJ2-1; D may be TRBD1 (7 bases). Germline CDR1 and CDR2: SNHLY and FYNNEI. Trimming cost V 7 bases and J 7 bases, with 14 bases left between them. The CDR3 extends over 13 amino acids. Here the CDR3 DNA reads TGTGCCAGCATCACGGGGGACAGAAATGAGCAGTTCTTC. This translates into CASITGDRNEQFF.